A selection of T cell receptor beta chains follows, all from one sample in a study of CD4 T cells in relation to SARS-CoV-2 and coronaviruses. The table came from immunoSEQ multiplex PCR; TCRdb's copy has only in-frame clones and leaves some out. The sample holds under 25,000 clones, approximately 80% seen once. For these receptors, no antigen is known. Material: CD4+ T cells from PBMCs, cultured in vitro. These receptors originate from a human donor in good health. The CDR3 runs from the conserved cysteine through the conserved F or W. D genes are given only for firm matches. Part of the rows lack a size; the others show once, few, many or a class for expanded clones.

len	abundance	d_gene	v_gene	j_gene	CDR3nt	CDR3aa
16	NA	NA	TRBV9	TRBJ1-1	TGTGCCAGCAGCGCCCACCGGGAGGAGGGACGAACTGAAGCTTTCTTT	CASSAHREEGRTEAFF
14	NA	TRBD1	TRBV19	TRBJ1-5	TGTGCCAGTACCCTGACAGGGATGAATCAGCCCCAGCATTTT	CASTLTGMNQPQHF
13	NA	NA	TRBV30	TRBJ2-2	TGTGCCTGGAAGAGGGTAGGCACCGGGGAGCTGTTTTTT	CAWKRVGTGELFF
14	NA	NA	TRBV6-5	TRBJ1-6	TGTGCCAGCATTGGGGGGTCCTATAATTCACCCCTCCACTTT	CASIGGSYNSPLHF
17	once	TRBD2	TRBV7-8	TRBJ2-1	TGTGCCAGCAGCTTTATCGCTAGCGGGCACCTACAGGATGAGCAGTTCTTC	CASSFIASGHLQDEQFF
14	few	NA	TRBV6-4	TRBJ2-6	TGTGCCAGCAGTGACGGCTCTGGGGCCAACGTCCTGACTTTC	CASSDGSGANVLTF
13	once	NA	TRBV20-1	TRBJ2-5	TGCAGTGCTAGTAGCCAGACGGGGGAGACCCAGTACTTC	CSASSQTGETQYF
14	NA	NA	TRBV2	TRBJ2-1	TGTGCCAGCAGTGGACAGGATCGATACAATGAGCAGTTCTTC	CASSGQDRYNEQFF
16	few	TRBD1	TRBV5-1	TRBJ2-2	TGCGCCAGCAGCCTCACGGGACAGGGGAACACCGGGGAGCTGTTTTTT	CASSLTGQGNTGELFF
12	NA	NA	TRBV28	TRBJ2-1	TGTGCCAGCATCATTCCAGGGGATGAGCAGTTCTTC	CASIIPGDEQFF
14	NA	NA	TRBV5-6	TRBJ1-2	TGTGCCAGCAGCTTAGGGGATTTTGGCTATGGCTACACCTTC	CASSLGDFGYGYTF
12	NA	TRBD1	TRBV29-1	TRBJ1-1	TGCAGCGCAGGGGACAGGGTCGCTGAAGCTTTCTTT	CSAGDRVAEAFF
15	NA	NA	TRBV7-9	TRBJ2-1	TGTGCCAGCAGCCCAGAGGGGCGGGGTAACAATGAGCAGTTCTTC	CASSPEGRGNNEQFF
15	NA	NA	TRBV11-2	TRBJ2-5	TGTGCCAGCAGCCCTGGCGGCTGGGAGCAAGAGACCCAGTACTTC	CASSPGGWEQETQYF
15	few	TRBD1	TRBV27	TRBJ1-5	TGTGCCAGCAGCACAGGGGAGCCGAGCAATCAGCCCCAGCATTTT	CASSTGEPSNQPQHF
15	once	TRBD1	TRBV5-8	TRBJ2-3	TGTGCCAGCAGCTTGGTGACAGGGGGGGCAGATACGCAGTATTTT	CASSLVTGGADTQYF
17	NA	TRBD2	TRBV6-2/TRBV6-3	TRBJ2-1	TGTGCCAGCAGTTACCCGAACCCCGGGAGGGGATTAAATGAGCAGTTCTTC	CASSYPNPGRGLNEQFF
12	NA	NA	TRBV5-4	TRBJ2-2	TGTGCCAGCAGCCAAGCCCCCGGGGAGCTGTTTTTT	CASSQAPGELFF
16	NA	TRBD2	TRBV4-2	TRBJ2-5	TGTGCCAGCAGCCAAGATTCGGGAGGGGGGGATGAGACCCAGTACTTC	CASSQDSGGGDETQYF
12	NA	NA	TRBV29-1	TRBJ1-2	TGCAGCGTCGGGACGGGTAACTATGGCTACACCTTC	CSVGTGNYGYTF
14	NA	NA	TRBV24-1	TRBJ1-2	TGTGCCACCAGTGAGGCGACATTTAACTATGGCTACACCTTC	CATSEATFNYGYTF
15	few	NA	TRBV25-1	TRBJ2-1	TGTGCCAGCAGCCTGCGATCCTCCGGTAACAATGAGCAGTTCTTC	CASSLRSSGNNEQFF